The next 14 T cell receptor beta chains were all read from a single sample in a study of T cells in Graves' hyperthyroidism and ophthalmopathy. Amplified regions were TCR beta CDR3 sequences from RNA transcripts. First-round RT-PCR with HTBI primers amplified the TCR CDR3 region. TCRdb redid the calling of the multiplex PCR reads with MiXCR, one entry per CDR3 protein. The sample has 450,000 to 600,000 distinct CDR3 sequences, 15% to 20% seen once. Sequenced input: blood. These receptors all come from a man aged 35 to 55 with Graves' ophthalmopathy.

The chain recombines TRBV4-3 with TRBJ1-2; D is unclear. V shed 0 bases and J shed 7 bases, with 12 bases lying between them. CDR1 LGHNA and CDR2 YSLEER come from the germline V gene. The CDR3 length is 14 residues. The CDR3 reads CASSQDGVLGGYTF. The CDR3 region has the DNA TGCGCCAGCAGCCAAGACGGGGTCTTGGGTGGCTACACCTTC.

This clonotype has at least ten counts. The J gene is TRBJ2-6, the V gene TRBV11-2; no clear D gene. Trimming took off 5 bases at V and 0 bases at J, with 8 bases between the two ends. Germline V gives CDR1 SGHAT, CDR2 FQNNGV. CDR3 length: 15 residues. CDR3 protein: CASSPRDSGANVLTF. CDR3 nucleotide sequence: TGTGCCAGCAGCCCCCGAGACTCTGGGGCCAACGTCCTGACTTTC.

This clonotype was seen repeatedly, ten times or more. V gene TRBV5-1 combines with J gene TRBJ1-1; D call uncertain. V lost 3 bases and J 3 bases, leaving 9 bases between the germline ends. This CDR3 has 13 amino acids. The V gene's germline CDR1 is SGHRS and CDR2 YFSETQ. The CDR3 loop is CASSSHGDTEAFF. In nucleotides, the CDR3 is TGCGCCAGCAGCTCACACGGGGACACTGAAGCTTTCTTT.

This chain connects TRBV6-1 to TRBJ2-1, with TRBD2 matching over 7 bases. There are 16 residues in the CDR3. V dropped 6 bases and J dropped 6; count of bases not matched to a gene: 14. CDR1 MNHNS and CDR2 SASEGT come from the germline V gene. For the CDR3, the DNA is TGTGCCAGCAGCCCACCTGAAGGACTAGGCCTCAATGAGCAGTTCTTC. Protein product: CASSPPEGLGLNEQFF.

This CDR3 reads CASSTTPSYNEQFF. The DNA of the CDR3 is TGTGCCAGTAGTACCACCCCTAGCTACAATGAGCAGTTCTTC. The rearrangement joins TRBV19 to TRBJ2-1; D gene uncertain. The CDR3 contains 14 residues. Trimming removed 4 bases from V and 3 bases from J, with 10 bases in between. Germline-derived CDR1 and CDR2 are LNHDA and SQIVND (reference sequence).

This clonotype was observed many times. V gene TRBV5-1 combines with J gene TRBJ2-3, with unresolved D. The CDR3 consists of 13 residues. CDR1 SGHRS and CDR2 YFSETQ come from the germline V gene. Trimming cost V 5 bases and J 4 bases, with 11 bases left between them. For the CDR3, the DNA is TGCGCCAGCAGTCTCCTAAGGTCAGATACGCAGTATTTT. Translating gives CASSLLRSDTQYF.

This clonotype was seen repeatedly, ten times or more. This rearrangement joins TRBV11-2 to TRBJ1-2, with 7 bases aligning to TRBD1. The CDR3 is 17 residues long. Germline CDR1 is SGHAT and CDR2 is FQNNGV. Trimming took 5 bases from V and 1 from J; bases not matched to a gene: 13. In DNA form, the CDR3 reads TGTGCCAGCAGCCCGCAGGGGGATGCATACCTTAACTATGGCTACACCTTC. Encoded protein: CASSPQGDAYLNYGYTF.

This clonotype was seen many times. The J gene is TRBJ1-2, the V gene TRBV30, with D unresolved. Germline CDR1 GTSNPN, CDR2 SVGIG (reference sequence). The CDR3 spans 14 residues. Trimming shortened V by 6 bases and J by 5 bases, and 19 bases separated the two germline ends. This CDR3 reads CACSLEAFRYGYTF. CDR3 sequence (DNA): TGTGCCTGCTCCCTAGAGGCGTTCCGTTATGGCTACACCTTC.

The table lists this clonotype with a few counts. This sequence joins TRBV6-1 and TRBJ1-6; D uncertain. Germline V lookup: CDR1 MNHNS, CDR2 SASEGT. The CDR3 is 12 residues long. Trimming took 7 bases from V and 7 from J, leaving 8 bases between them. CDR3 in amino acids: CASTTGNSPLHF. The DNA for the CDR3 is TGTGCCAGCACAACGGGGAATTCACCCCTCCACTTT.

The J gene is TRBJ2-3, the V gene TRBV11-3; 9 bases are a match to TRBD1. The J segment lost 6 bases and the V segment lost 5 bases, leaving 15 bases of the junction unmatched. This CDR3 is built from 17 residues. Germline CDR1 is SGHNT and CDR2 is YENEEA. CDR3 DNA: TGTGCCAGCAGCCCCCTCCCAGGACAGGGGTCCGCCGATACGCAGTATTTT. Translated: CASSPLPGQGSADTQYF.

The chain uses TRBV19 and TRBJ2-1; 13 positions match TRBD2. This CDR3 region has 14 residues. The V gene's germline CDR1 is LNHDA and CDR2 SQIVND (reference sequence). The ends lost 1 base at V and 9 bases at J; junction bases unmatched: 0. The DNA of the CDR3 is TGTGCCAGTAGTATAGGACTAGCGGGAGGTGAGCAGTTCTTC. Protein product: CASSIGLAGGEQFF. Full variable domain (missing parts from reference TRBV19 and TRBJ2-1): DGGITQSPKYLFRKEGQNVTLSCEQNLNHDAMYWYRQDPGQGLRLIYYSQIVNDFQKGDIAEGYSVSREKKESFPLTVTSAQKNPTAFYLCASSIGLAGGEQFFGPGTRLTVL.

This chain links TRBV6-1 with TRBJ2-1, with D possibly being TRBD2 (5 bases). The ends were cut back, 5 bases at V and 1 base at J, with 12 bases in the middle. Germline CDR1 reads MNHNS; CDR2 reads SASEGT. CDR3 length equals 15 residues. The CDR3 sequence: CASSYDLASYNEQFF. The CDR3 region has the DNA TGTGCCAGCAGTTATGACCTAGCTTCCTACAATGAGCAGTTCTTC.

The CDR3 DNA reads TGTGCCAGCAGCGTAGATGTTAACTATGGCTACACCTTC. It yields the protein CASSVDVNYGYTF. The V gene is TRBV9, the J gene TRBJ1-2; D is undetermined. CDR1 is SGDLS, CDR2 YYNGEE, per germline. The CDR3 is 13 residues long. Trimming removed 0 bases from V and 1 base from J, with 4 bases in between.

This clonotype turned up a few times. This chain joins TRBV20-1 and TRBJ2-7, with 7 bases matching TRBD2. The V and J ends lost 7 bases and 5 bases, in that order; junction bases with no gene match: 8. CDR1 is DFQATT and CDR2 is SNEGSKA in the germline V gene (reference sequence). This CDR3 contains 12 residues. The CDR3 nucleotides read TGCAGTGTTATTGCGGGAGTCAACGAGCAGTACTTC. Residues: CSVIAGVNEQYF.